One and the same sample provided the 24 T cell receptor beta chains below, sequenced in a study of T cells in Graves' hyperthyroidism and ophthalmopathy. RNA transcripts were the template for amplifying TCR beta CDR3 regions. HTBI primers were the set used in a first-round RT-PCR of the TCR CDR3. TCRdb fed the multiplex PCR reads into MiXCR, producing one record per CDR3 protein. The sample has about 500,000 distinct CDR3 sequences, roughly 17% seen once. Sequenced input: blood. Receptor source: a woman under 30 with Graves' hyperthyroidism.

The chain is built from TRBV6-1 and TRBJ2-3; unclear D gene. Germline loops: CDR1 MNHNS, CDR2 SASEGT. CDR3 length: 18 residues. Trimming removed 5 bases from V and 4 bases from J, with 25 bases in between. The CDR3 nucleotides read TGTGCCAGCAGTAGCCCCCCGGGCAGGCGGCTATTAGCAGATACGCAGTATTTT. Translating gives CASSSPPGRRLLADTQYF.

J is TRBJ2-3 and V is TRBV9, with 8 bases identical to TRBD2. From germline, CDR1 is SGDLS and CDR2 YYNGEE. The trim removed 0 bases at V and 0 bases at J, leaving 9 bases unmatched. The CDR3 is made up of 18 amino acids. CDR3 loop: CASSVATGGTTSTDTQYF. DNA of the CDR3: TGTGCCAGCAGCGTAGCTACGGGGGGGACCACTAGCACAGATACGCAGTATTTT.

The V and J genes are TRBV20-1 and TRBJ1-2, with 9 bases matching TRBD1. The V gene end was trimmed by 0 bases and the J gene end by 5 bases; junction bases not matched to a gene: 4. In germline, CDR1 is DFQATT, CDR2 SNEGSKA (reference sequence). This CDR3 spans 14 amino acids. CDR3 amino acids: CSARDTTGGYGYTF. The CDR3 region has the DNA TGCAGTGCTAGAGATACGACAGGGGGTTATGGCTACACCTTC.

The V call is TRBV29-1, the J call TRBJ1-1; D unresolved. The V end was cut by 6 bases, the J end by 5 bases, with 10 bases between. The CDR3 runs to 11 residues. Germline CDR1 reads SQVTM; CDR2 reads ANQGSEA. The CDR3 DNA reads TGCAGCGTCCGCCCCGGGACTGAAGCTTTCTTT. Translated, it gives CSVRPGTEAFF.

This clonotype was picked up a small number of times. The chain combines TRBV5-5 with TRBJ1-2; 8 nucleotides line up with TRBD1. The length of the CDR3 is 17 residues. Trimming cost V 2 bases and J 5 bases; bases outside gene matches: 14. Germline CDR1 and CDR2: SGHKS and YYEKEE (reference sequence). The CDR3: CASSFSGGDRGLYGYTF. Here the CDR3 DNA reads TGTGCCAGCAGCTTTAGCGGGGGCGACAGGGGACTATATGGCTACACCTTC.

This clonotype has only a few counts. A much larger clone differs by one base, so this may be a read error. The V and J genes are TRBV7-2 and TRBJ2-7; D is unclear. Germline V gene sequence: CDR1 SGHTA, CDR2 FQGNSA. The CDR3 covers 13 residues. The germline V and J ends were trimmed by 1 base and 8 bases, with 12 bases remaining between them. The CDR3 region is CASSLERPGKQYF. In DNA, the CDR3 is TGTGCCAGCAGCTTAGAGAGGCCGGGCAAGCAGTACTTC.

This clonotype was seen ten or more times. The J gene is TRBJ2-1, the V gene TRBV7-9, with D possibly being TRBD2 (5 bases). The germline V and J ends were trimmed by 6 bases and 7 bases, with 10 bases remaining between them. This CDR3 is built from 12 residues. The V gene's germline CDR1 is SEHNR and CDR2 FQNEAQ (reference sequence). The chain's CDR3 is CASRPSGNEQFF. The CDR3 region has the DNA TGTGCCAGCAGACCCTCGGGGAATGAGCAGTTCTTC.

This clonotype was picked up a small number of times. This may be a read error, as it is one base from a much larger clone. V and J are TRBV6-2 or TRBV6-3 and TRBJ1-5, with D possibly TRBD1 on 6 matching bases. CDR3 length equals 13 residues. Between the trimmed V and J ends, which lost 5 bases and 4 bases, there was a span of 9 bases. Germline-derived CDR1 and CDR2 are MNHEY and SVGEGT. CDR3 DNA sequence: TGTGCCAGCAGTAGGACAGAGAATCAGCCCCAGCATTTT. This sequence encodes CASSRTENQPQHF.

This chain uses TRBV24-1 with TRBJ1-1, with D hard to call. CDR3 length: 12 residues. Germline CDR1 reads KGHDR; CDR2 reads SFDVKD. The germline V and J ends were trimmed by 5 bases and 8 bases, with 11 bases remaining between them. CDR3 nucleotide sequence: TGTGCCACCAGTGGACCACCCGCAGAAGCTTTCTTT. Residues: CATSGPPAEAFF.

A few counts support this clonotype. The rearrangement joins TRBV19 to TRBJ1-2; tentative D call: TRBD1 (6 bases). Trimming took off 7 bases at V and 2 bases at J, with 14 bases between the two ends. Per the germline V gene, CDR1 is LNHDA and CDR2 is SQIVND (reference sequence). The CDR3 spans 14 residues. The CDR3 region has the DNA TGTGCCAGTACTGGCAGGGGACTAAACTATGGCTACACCTTC. This encodes CASTGRGLNYGYTF.

This clonotype has ten or more counts. The chain recombines TRBV7-2 with TRBJ2-2; D may match TRBD1 or TRBD2 (6 bases each). Germline lookup yields CDR1 SGHTA and CDR2 FQGNSA. Trimming shortened V by 0 bases and J by 7 bases, and 12 bases separated the two germline ends. The CDR3 is 15 residues long. CDR3 region: CASSLAHGGRGELFF. The DNA of the CDR3 is TGTGCCAGCAGCTTAGCGCATGGGGGGCGCGGGGAGCTGTTTTTT.

The chain links TRBV19 to TRBJ2-1; 8 bases fit TRBD1. The length of the CDR3 is 16 residues. The V segment lost 7 bases and the J segment 0 bases; nucleotides outside the gene matches: 8. Per germline, CDR1 LNHDA and CDR2 SQIVND (reference sequence). CDR3 DNA: TGTGCCAGTACCTTCAGGGGGCCAAGCTCCTACAATGAGCAGTTCTTC. Its translation is CASTFRGPSSYNEQFF.

The sample holds a few counts of this clonotype. The gene calls are TRBV10-3 and TRBJ1-5, with D maybe TRBD1 (6 bases). The CDR3 has 13 residues. CDR1 is ENHRY, CDR2 SYGVKD, per germline. V lost 9 bases and J lost 4, with 13 bases in between. The CDR3: CAIQDSHNQPQHF. CDR3 bases: TGTGCCATTCAGGACAGCCATAATCAGCCCCAGCATTTT.

This clonotype was observed at least ten times. This chain links TRBV20-1 with TRBJ2-3, with D tentatively TRBD1 (5 bases). The V and J ends lost 3 bases and 2 bases respectively, with 12 bases between them. This CDR3 has 14 amino acids. Germline CDR1 reads DFQATT; CDR2 reads SNEGSKA (reference sequence). The CDR3 sequence is CSASPGNPTDTQYF. The CDR3, as DNA: TGCAGTGCTAGCCCAGGGAACCCCACAGATACGCAGTATTTT.

The chain uses TRBV20-1 and TRBJ1-6; D gene uncertain. Deletions cut 5 bases from V and 5 bases from J, with 16 bases between. CDR3 length equals 15 residues. The germline V gene has CDR1 DFQATT and CDR2 SNEGSKA (reference sequence). In DNA form, the CDR3 reads TGCAGTGCTCCCTTCGTTGGGGAGAATAATTCACCCCTCCACTTT. Protein sequence: CSAPFVGENNSPLHF.

This clonotype was seen repeatedly, ten times or more. The chain combines TRBV7-2 with TRBJ1-1, with D maybe TRBD1 (5 bases). CDR1 and CDR2 from the germline V gene are SGHTA and FQGNSA. CDR3 length equals 16 residues. Trimming shortened V by 1 base and J by 4 bases, and 16 bases separated the two germline ends. The CDR3 reads CASSLDLGRRGTEAFF. The DNA of the CDR3 is TGTGCCAGCAGCTTAGATCTGGGGCGAAGGGGCACTGAAGCTTTCTTT.

The V gene is TRBV20-1, the J gene TRBJ1-4; TRBD1 is a possible D gene (5 bases). Germline CDR1 is DFQATT and CDR2 is SNEGSKA (reference sequence). V was pared by 0 bases and J by 7 bases, with 12 bases between. CDR3 length equals 14 residues. CDR3 loop: CSAREGVRVEKLFF. The CDR3 nucleotides are TGCAGTGCTAGAGAGGGGGTTCGGGTTGAAAAACTGTTTTTT.

The table lists this clonotype with many counts. V and J are TRBV20-1 and TRBJ1-1, with D possibly being TRBD1 (5 bases). The germline V gene has CDR1 DFQATT and CDR2 SNEGSKA (reference sequence). There are 14 residues in the CDR3. The V gene lost 5 bases and the J gene lost 0 bases, with 13 bases spanning the gap. The CDR3 loop is CSAGPGRVNTEAFF. The CDR3 DNA sequence: TGCAGTGCTGGACCGGGACGGGTGAACACTGAAGCTTTCTTT.

This clonotype came up a few times. The V and J genes are TRBV6-5 and TRBJ2-2; D unresolved. Trimming stripped 0 bases from V and 0 bases from J, with 11 bases between. Per the germline V gene, CDR1 is MNHEY and CDR2 is SVGAGI. This CDR3 is built from 17 residues. CDR3 residues: CASSYSIEGPNTGELFF. DNA for the CDR3: TGTGCCAGCAGTTACTCGATAGAAGGGCCGAACACCGGGGAGCTGTTTTTT.

In its sample, this clonotype was seen many times. The chain links TRBV28 to TRBJ2-7; possibly TRBD1 or TRBD2 for D (5 bases each). The V gene lost 9 bases and the J gene lost 5 bases, with 14 bases spanning the gap. Looked up from germline, CDR1 is MDHEN and CDR2 is SYDVKM. The CDR3 spans 12 residues. The CDR3, as DNA: TGTGCCAGTGGGACCCAGAGGGACGAGCAGTACTTC. Translation: CASGTQRDEQYF.

This clonotype was counted between two and nine times. In DNA form, the CDR3 reads TGTGCCAGCAGCCCACCCCCGGGGACAGGGCTATACAATGAGCAGTTCTTC. Protein product: CASSPPPGTGLYNEQFF. J is TRBJ2-1 and V is TRBV7-9, with 9 bases aligning to TRBD1. This CDR3 is 17 amino acids long. Germline CDR1 reads SEHNR; CDR2 reads FQNEAQ (reference sequence). Losses at the gene ends were 5 bases for V and 4 bases for J; bases not matched to a gene: 12. Using reference TRBV7-9 and TRBJ2-1 for the parts outside the CDR3, the full variable domain is DTGVSQNPRHKITKRGQNVTFRCDPISEHNRLYWYRQTLGQGPEFLTYFQNEAQLEKSRLLSDRFSAERPKGSFSTLEIQRTEQGDSAMYLCASSPPPGTGLYNEQFFGPGTRLTVL.

This sequence joins TRBV6-1 and TRBJ1-5; D uncertain. The V end lost 6 bases, the J end lost 3 bases, and 9 bases lay between the germline ends. The V gene's germline CDR1 is MNHNS and CDR2 SASEGT. This CDR3 contains 13 residues. CDR3 bases: TGTGCCAGCAGCACGGGGTACAATCAGCCCCAGCATTTT. It codes for CASSTGYNQPQHF.

As to this clonotype: A single base separates this from a much larger clone, so it may be a read error. The genes are TRBV6-1 and TRBJ2-3; D ambiguous. CDR1 is MNHNS and CDR2 is SASEGT in the germline V gene. The CDR3 consists of 10 residues. The CDR3 is CASRADAQYF. The CDR3 coding sequence is TGTGCCAGCAGAGCAGATGCGCAGTATTTT.

This clonotype was seen many times. The CDR3 DNA reads TGTGCCAGCAGACTCGGACAGACCGCTGAAGCTTTCTTT. Protein: CASRLGQTAEAFF. The rearrangement uses TRBV12-3 or TRBV12-4 and TRBJ1-1, with D possibly TRBD1 on 6 matching bases. The CDR3 sequence is 13 residues long. The V gene lost 6 bases and the J gene lost 6 bases, with 14 bases spanning the gap.